These 19 T cell receptor beta chains originate from one sample sequenced in a study of blood T cell repertoires in COVID-19. Produced via immunoSEQ multiplex PCR; TCRdb's table is partial and in-frame only. The data show tens of thousands of clones, around 93% seen once. Sample: peripheral blood. All receptors derive from a man aged 45-65 years with acute or convalescent COVID-19.

This rearrangement joins TRBV3-1 (or the pseudogene TRBV3-2) to TRBJ2-7, with 8 bases matching TRBD1. This CDR3 is 14 amino acids long. J was trimmed by 2 bases and V by 4 bases; bases with no gene match: 4. The germline V gene encodes CDR1 LGHDT and CDR2 YNNKEL (reference sequence). CDR3: CASSPLDRAYEQYF. CDR3 DNA: TGTGCCAGCAGCCCTCTGGACAGGGCCTACGAGCAGTACTTC.

The rearrangement links TRBV3-1 (or the pseudogene TRBV3-2) to TRBJ2-7; 13 bases match TRBD2. Trimming cost V 1 base and J 3 bases; bases outside gene matches: 0. This CDR3 has 15 residues. Germline V gene data show CDR1 as LGHDT and CDR2 as YNNKEL (reference sequence). The CDR3 loop reads CASSQGTSGGYEQYF. As DNA, the CDR3 is TGTGCCAGCAGCCAAGGGACTAGCGGGGGCTACGAGCAGTACTTC.

The rearrangement links TRBV24-1 to TRBJ1-2, with 7 bases identical to TRBD1. Germline V gene lookup returns CDR1 KGHDR and CDR2 SFDVKD. The junction had 15 bases not matched to a gene; V was cut back by 4 bases and J by 8 bases. The CDR3 is made up of 16 amino acids. The CDR3 spells CATSDAAIEGAKGYTF. Here the CDR3 DNA reads TGTGCCACCAGTGACGCCGCAATAGAGGGGGCGAAGGGCTACACCTTC.

The J gene is TRBJ2-2, the V gene TRBV5-1; maybe TRBD2 (6 bases). Trimming removed 4 bases from V and 4 bases from J, with 14 bases in between. This CDR3 region has 15 residues. CDR1 and CDR2 from the germline V gene are SGHRS and YFSETQ. The CDR3 DNA is TGCGCCAGCAGCCAGGAGGGTGTGAGCACCGGGGAGCTGTTTTTT. Encoded protein: CASSQEGVSTGELFF.

This clone was recorded once. The V and J genes are TRBV18 and TRBJ2-7, with D tentatively TRBD2 (5 bases). CDR1 KGHSH and CDR2 LQKENI come from the germline V gene. V was cut by 6 bases and J by 0 bases, with 9 bases left in between. CDR3 length equals 13 residues. CDR3 sequence (DNA): TGTGCCAGCTCCCCGAGGGTCTCCTACGAGCAGTACTTC. It is translated as CASSPRVSYEQYF.

The gene calls are TRBV25-1 and TRBJ1-6; D is perhaps TRBD1 (5 bases). The V gene lost 4 bases and the J gene lost 11 bases, with 12 bases spanning the gap. Germline CDR1 and CDR2: MGHDK and SYGVNS. The CDR3 runs to 13 residues. CDR3 in amino acids: CASSAGLRPPLHF. DNA for the CDR3: TGTGCCAGCAGTGCAGGGTTGAGGCCACCCCTCCACTTT.

CDR3 loop: CASSPPGSGYGYTF. The CDR3 DNA sequence: TGTGCCAGCTCACCGCCGGGGTCTGGCTATGGCTACACCTTC. The genes are TRBV18 and TRBJ1-2; D ambiguous. The CDR3 spans 14 residues. Between the trimmed V and J ends, which lost 3 bases and 4 bases, there was a span of 12 bases. The germline CDR1 and CDR2 sequences are KGHSH and LQKENI.

This sequence joins TRBV23-1 and TRBJ2-3; TRBD2 agrees at 7 bases. TRBV23-1 is sorted into the ORF group, with uncertain function. This CDR3 contains 18 residues. V trimming: 6 bases; J trimming: 1 base; junction bases outside the gene matches: 16. CDR3 nucleotide sequence: TGCGCCAGCAGAACCGGGACTAACAGAGGTGGGGGCACAGATACGCAGTATTTT. Translation gives CASRTGTNRGGGTDTQYF.

The chain recombines TRBV30 with TRBJ1-6; 7 bases line up with TRBD1. The V and J ends lost 2 bases and 10 bases, in that order; junction bases with no gene match: 11. Per germline, CDR1 GTSNPN and CDR2 SVGIG (reference sequence). CDR3 length equals 15 residues. The CDR3 sequence: CAWSREGGWNSPLHF. As DNA, the CDR3 is TGTGCCTGGAGTCGGGAAGGGGGCTGGAACTCACCCCTCCACTTT.

The chain recombines TRBV3-1 (or the pseudogene TRBV3-2) with TRBJ2-1; 7 bases are shared with TRBD2. The trim removed 1 base at V and 5 bases at J, leaving 8 bases unmatched. This CDR3 region has 16 residues. Germline-derived CDR1 and CDR2 are LGHDT and YNNKEL (reference sequence). CDR3 sequence: CASSQGEASGDNEQFF. CDR3 coding DNA: TGTGCCAGCAGCCAAGGGGAGGCTAGCGGTGACAATGAGCAGTTCTTC.

This chain connects TRBV30 to TRBJ1-1, with D hard to call. Germline CDR1 GTSNPN, CDR2 SVGIG (reference sequence). Trimming removed 4 bases at V and 4 bases at J, with 13 bases between. This CDR3 contains 13 residues. DNA of the CDR3: TGTGCCTGGAAGTCGAACAGCGGCACTGAAGCTTTCTTT. Protein sequence: CAWKSNSGTEAFF. Supplemented by reference TRBV30 and TRBJ1-1, the full variable domain reads SQTIHQWPATLVQPVGSPLSLECTVEGTSNPNLYWYRQAAGRGLQLLFYSVGIGQISSEVPQNLSASRPQDRQFILSSKKLLLSDSGFYLCAWKSNSGTEAFFGQGTRLTVV.

The chain recombines TRBV3-1 (or the pseudogene TRBV3-2) with TRBJ2-3; 9 nucleotides match TRBD1. The CDR3 loop spans 15 amino acids. V gave up 5 bases and J gave up 4 bases; unmatched junction bases: 7. CDR1 and CDR2 (germline): LGHDT, YNNKEL (reference sequence). The CDR3: CASSSGQGIPDTQYF. The CDR3 DNA reads as TGTGCCAGCAGCTCGGGACAGGGCATCCCAGATACGCAGTATTTT.

The sample holds a few counts of this clone. V is TRBV5-1 and J is TRBJ2-3; 8 nucleotides match TRBD2. Germline V gives CDR1 SGHRS, CDR2 YFSETQ. The CDR3 has 16 residues. V shed 0 bases and J 4 bases; nucleotides not matched to a gene: 7. The CDR3 nucleotides are TGCGCCAGCAGCTTGGCCGCGGGGGGCCAGGCAGATACGCAGTATTTT. Encoded protein: CASSLAAGGQADTQYF.

This sequence joins TRBV11-2 and TRBJ1-1, with a weak D call TRBD1 (6 bases). CDR1 SGHAT and CDR2 FQNNGV come from the germline V gene. Between the trimmed V and J ends, which lost 2 bases and 3 bases, there was a span of 10 bases. This CDR3 spans 14 amino acids. The CDR3 DNA follows: TGTGCCAGCAGCTTAAACAGGGACCACACTGAAGCTTTCTTT. It specifies CASSLNRDHTEAFF.

The chain links TRBV15 to TRBJ2-2; tentative D call: TRBD1 (6 bases). Germline V gives CDR1 LNHNV, CDR2 YYDKDF (reference sequence). The CDR3 spans 14 residues. V lost 8 bases and J lost 1, with 11 bases in between. CDR3 bases: TGTGCCACCCAGATACAGGGGAACACCGGGGAGCTGTTTTTT. This sequence encodes CATQIQGNTGELFF.

The V gene is TRBV6-5, the J gene TRBJ2-7; D gene ambiguous. V was pared by 7 bases and J by 0 bases, with 16 bases between. CDR1 and CDR2 (germline): MNHEY, SVGAGI. The CDR3 spans 15 residues. The CDR3 region has the DNA TGTGCCAGCACGTCCCCGGCAGGCGCCTCCTACGAGCAGTACTTC. This sequence encodes CASTSPAGASYEQYF.

The chain is built from TRBV6-2 or TRBV6-3 and TRBJ1-1, with D possibly matching TRBD1 (6 bases). CDR1 is MNHEY and CDR2 is SVGEGT in the germline V gene. This CDR3 has 12 amino acids. Between the trimmed V and J ends, which lost 4 bases and 11 bases, there was a span of 14 bases. The DNA of the CDR3 is TGTGCCAGCAGTTCTCGGACAGCCGGGGCTTTCTTT. It specifies CASSSRTAGAFF.

The V call is TRBV28, the J call TRBJ2-2, with TRBD1 as a possible D gene (6 bases). The V gene lost 3 bases and the J gene lost 3 bases, with 14 bases spanning the gap. The CDR3 totals 16 residues. CDR1 is MDHEN, CDR2 SYDVKM, per germline. The CDR3 DNA sequence: TGTGCCAGCAGTTTTTTGAACAGGGCGGACACCGGGGAGCTGTTTTTT. Amino acids: CASSFLNRADTGELFF.

V usage is TRBV19 and J usage is TRBJ2-2, with 8 bases matching TRBD2. V lost 8 bases and J lost 1; bases outside the gene matches: 9. The CDR3 has 16 amino acids. Germline loops: CDR1 LNHDA, CDR2 SQIVND (reference sequence). The CDR3 spells CASSQSSGVNTGELFF. In nucleotides, the CDR3 is TGTGCCAGTTCTCAAAGTAGCGGGGTGAACACCGGGGAGCTGTTTTTT.